One T cell receptor beta chain is described in this entry. Antigen unknown. The record originates from a study of cytomegalovirus exposure and HLA in healthy donors. As for the study in general: In a previous analysis, approximately 110 million unique TCR beta sequences were found from about 179 million T cells.

Trimming left V 1 base short and J 0 bases short, with 10 bases between. Looked up from germline, CDR1 is SNHLY and CDR2 is FYNNEI. The CDR3 loop spans 15 amino acids. With 60 Vbeta and 13 Jbeta primers, the PCR was carried out. Repertoires were generated with immunoSEQ multiplex PCR, while TCRdb's copy carries only in-frame clones and drops some. The data contain 120,000 or so clones, approximately 80% of them singletons. Study outcomes and limitations: Earlier analysis yielded a pattern in which most TCR beta V segments were productive about 87% or about 30% of the time. Reportedly, TCR beta sequences accurately predicted HLA-A and HLA-B alleles in most subjects.

This TCR came from a human donor in good health. V and J are TRBV2 and TRBJ2-7; TRBD2 might be the D (5 bases). Input material: PBMCs. CDR3 region: CASSEGRQPSYEQYF. CDR3 DNA: TGTGCCAGCAGTGAAGGGAGGCAGCCCTCCTACGAGCAGTACTTC.